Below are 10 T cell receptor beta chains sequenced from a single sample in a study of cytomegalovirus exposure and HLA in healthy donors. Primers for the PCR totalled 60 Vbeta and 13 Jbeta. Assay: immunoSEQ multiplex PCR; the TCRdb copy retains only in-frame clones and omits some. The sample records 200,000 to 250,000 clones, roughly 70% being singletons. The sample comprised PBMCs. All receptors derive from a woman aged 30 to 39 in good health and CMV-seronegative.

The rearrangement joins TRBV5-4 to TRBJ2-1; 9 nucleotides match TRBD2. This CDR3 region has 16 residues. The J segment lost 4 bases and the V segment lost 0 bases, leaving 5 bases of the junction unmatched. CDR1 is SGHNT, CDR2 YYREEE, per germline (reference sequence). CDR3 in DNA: TGTGCCAGCAGCTTGGCCCTAGCGGGGCTTTACAATGAGCAGTTCTTC. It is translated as CASSLALAGLYNEQFF.

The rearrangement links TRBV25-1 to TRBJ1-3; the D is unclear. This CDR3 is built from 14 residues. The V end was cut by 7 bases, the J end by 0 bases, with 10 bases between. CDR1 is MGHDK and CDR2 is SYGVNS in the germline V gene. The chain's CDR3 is CASMEDSSGNTIYF. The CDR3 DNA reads TGTGCCAGCATGGAGGACTCCTCTGGAAACACCATATATTTT.

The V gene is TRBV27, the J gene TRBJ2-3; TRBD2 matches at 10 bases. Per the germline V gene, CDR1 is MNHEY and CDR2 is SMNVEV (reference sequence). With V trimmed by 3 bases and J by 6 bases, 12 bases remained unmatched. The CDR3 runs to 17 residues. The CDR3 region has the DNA TGTGCCAGCAGTTTTTTAAGTTTAGCGGGGGGTACGGATACGCAGTATTTT. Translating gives CASSFLSLAGGTDTQYF.

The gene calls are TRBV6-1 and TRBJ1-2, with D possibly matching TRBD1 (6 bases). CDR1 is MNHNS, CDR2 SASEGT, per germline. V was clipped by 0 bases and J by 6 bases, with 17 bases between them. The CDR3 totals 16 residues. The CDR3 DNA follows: TGTGCCAGCAGTGAAGCGTGGGGGGGCATATATCATGGCTACACCTTC. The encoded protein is CASSEAWGGIYHGYTF.

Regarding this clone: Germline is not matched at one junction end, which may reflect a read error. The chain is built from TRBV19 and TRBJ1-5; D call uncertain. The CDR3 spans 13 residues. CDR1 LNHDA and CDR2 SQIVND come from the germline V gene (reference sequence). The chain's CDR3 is CVSSMWEEGPQHF. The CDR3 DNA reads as TGTGTCAGTAGTATGTGGGAAGAGGGGCCCCAGCATTTT.

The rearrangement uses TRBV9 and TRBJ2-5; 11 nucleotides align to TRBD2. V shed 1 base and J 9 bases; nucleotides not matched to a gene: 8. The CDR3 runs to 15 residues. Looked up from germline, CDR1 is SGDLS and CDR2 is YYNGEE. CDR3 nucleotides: TGTGCCAGCAGCGTAAGACTAGCGGGGTGGGAGGCCCAGTACTTC. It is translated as CASSVRLAGWEAQYF.

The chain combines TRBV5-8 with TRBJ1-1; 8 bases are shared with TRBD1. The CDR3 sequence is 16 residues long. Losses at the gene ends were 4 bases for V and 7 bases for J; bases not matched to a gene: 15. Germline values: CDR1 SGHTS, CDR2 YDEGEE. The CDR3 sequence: CASSLELGTGLVEAFF. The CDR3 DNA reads TGTGCCAGCAGCCTCGAACTCGGGACAGGACTGGTTGAAGCTTTCTTT.

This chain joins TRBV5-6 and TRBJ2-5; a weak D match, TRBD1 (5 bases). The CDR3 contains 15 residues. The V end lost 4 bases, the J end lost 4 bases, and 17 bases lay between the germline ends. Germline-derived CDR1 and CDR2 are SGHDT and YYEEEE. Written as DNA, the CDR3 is TGTGCCAGCAGCCGCAGGGTTGGGGCGACAGAGACCCAGTACTTC. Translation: CASSRRVGATETQYF.

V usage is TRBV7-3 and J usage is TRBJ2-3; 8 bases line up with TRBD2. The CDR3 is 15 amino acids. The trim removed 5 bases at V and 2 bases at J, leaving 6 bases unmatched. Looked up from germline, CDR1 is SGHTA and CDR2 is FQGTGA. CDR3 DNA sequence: TGTGCCAGCAGCCGTAGCGGGGAACACACAGATACGCAGTATTTT. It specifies CASSRSGEHTDTQYF.

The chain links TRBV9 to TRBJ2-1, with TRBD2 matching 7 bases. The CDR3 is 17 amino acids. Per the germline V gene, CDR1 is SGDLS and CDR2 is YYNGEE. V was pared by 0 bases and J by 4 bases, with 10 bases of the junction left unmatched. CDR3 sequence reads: CASSVDPVASGYNEQFF. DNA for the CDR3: TGTGCCAGCAGCGTAGACCCCGTGGCTAGCGGATACAATGAGCAGTTCTTC.